This T cell receptor (beta chain) was sequenced during a study of T cell changes during pregnancy in multiple sclerosis (dated by TCRdb to the late 2010s). Some background on the complete study: In women with multiple sclerosis, the researchers looked at how the T cell repertoire shifted as pregnancy progressed.

Remarks on this clone: What antigen it recognizes has not been identified. Nothing much larger sits one base from this clone, and base qualities are not available.

The method was the immunoSEQ multiplex PCR assay. TCRdb mirrors the immuneACCESS table, restricted to in-frame sequences. Some clones are absent from its copies; in checked studies, under half trace to an unresolved V gene, and the reason for the others is unknown. For this sample the table gives about 99,000 clones, of which approximately 93% were detected only once. The ten largest make up about 0.98% of the sample. Measured from the cysteine to the phenylalanine, the CDR3 is 17 residues long. The kept DNA is CDR3 alone, 51 bases in frame from the first base. Based on the germline V gene (reference sequence), the CDR1 and CDR2 sequences are MNHEY and SMNVEV. V is pruned by 1 base and J by 8 bases, leaving 11 bases of the junction without a gene match.

The chain is assembled from TRBV27 and TRBJ1-2; the central 12 bases match TRBD1. The receptor was isolated from a female donor with multiple sclerosis, enrolled in a pregnancy study. The sample consisted of peripheral blood, taken after pregnancy. The CDR3 sequence is CASSLLSAGQGAKGYTF. The nucleotide sequence is given as TGTGCCAGCAGTTTATTAAGTGCGGGACAGGGGGCGAAGGGCTACACCTTC.